In its sample, the clone carrying this T cell receptor (beta chain) was seen a few times. This specimen comes from a study of technical replicates of blood from several donors. Germline lookup yields CDR1 SNHLY and CDR2 FYNNEI. Trimming pared 5 bases from V and 1 base from J, leaving 20 bases between. The CDR3 contains 17 residues. TCRdb keeps only in-frame clones here, not all; method: immunoSEQ multiplex PCR. The sample consists of about 97,000 clones, just over 95% of them appearing once. This receptor was taken from a human donor in good health. The J gene is TRBJ1-1, the V gene TRBV2; the D is unclear. Sequencing was performed on T cells isolated from PBMCs. The CDR3 nucleotides are TGTGCCAGCAGTATTGGGCCGCTTGGGGAGACGAACACTGAAGCTTTCTTT. Protein: CASSIGPLGETNTEAFF. The entire variable domain, with the rest obtained from reference TRBV2 and TRBJ1-1, is as follows: EPEVTQTPSHQVTQMGQEVILRCVPISNHLYFYWYRQILGQKVEFLVSFYNNEISEKSEIFDDQFSVERPDGSNFTLKIRSTKLEDSAMYFCASSIGPLGETNTEAFFGQGTRLTVV.